Listed here are 27 T cell receptor beta chains from one sample, sequenced in a study of blood T cell repertoires in COVID-19. TCRdb's copy holds only in-frame clones and misses some; the assay was immunoSEQ multiplex PCR. This sample has about 87,000 clones; around 87% occur once, and the top ten carry about 5%. Specimen: peripheral blood. The receptor source for this set is a man in his forties with acute or convalescent COVID-19.

The V gene is TRBV6-2 or TRBV6-3, the J gene TRBJ1-2; 7 bases fit TRBD1. This CDR3 has 15 residues. The germline gives CDR1 MNHEY, CDR2 SVGEGT. V was clipped by 5 bases and J by 0 bases; unmatched bases: 6. CDR3 protein: CASSPPDRPNYGYTF. CDR3 DNA: TGTGCCAGCAGTCCCCCGGACAGGCCTAACTATGGCTACACCTTC.

The chain is built from TRBV5-1 and TRBJ2-2, with a possible D match to TRBD2 (6 bases). V was cut by 4 bases and J by 0 bases, with 16 bases left in between. CDR1 is SGHRS and CDR2 is YFSETQ in the germline V gene. The CDR3 totals 17 residues. The CDR3 loop reads CASSMASANPNTGELFF. DNA of the CDR3: TGCGCCAGCAGCATGGCTAGCGCGAATCCGAACACCGGGGAGCTGTTTTTT.

This sequence joins TRBV6-6 and TRBJ2-3, with TRBD2 matching 12 bases. J was trimmed by 4 bases and V by 5 bases; bases with no gene match: 10. The germline CDR1 and CDR2 sequences are MNHNY and SVGAGI (reference sequence). The CDR3 sequence is 17 residues long. CDR3 region: CASSRLGLAGSPDTQYF. CDR3 in DNA: TGTGCCAGCAGTCGACTAGGACTAGCGGGATCTCCAGATACGCAGTATTTT.

The chain is built from TRBV7-2 and TRBJ1-6, with a tentative D call TRBD1 (6 bases). Trimming took 1 base from V and 3 from J, leaving 10 bases between them. This CDR3 region has 16 residues. CDR1 and CDR2 from the germline V gene are SGHTA and FQGNSA. The CDR3 spells CASSLGQGYYNSPLHF. The DNA for the CDR3 is TGTGCCAGCAGCTTAGGGCAGGGGTACTATAATTCACCCCTCCACTTT.

Remarks on this clone: Other DNA sequences in this sample translate to the same CDR3. The V gene is TRBV19, the J gene TRBJ2-3; 7 nucleotides match TRBD2. Trimming took 3 bases from V and 0 from J; bases not matched to a gene: 6. The CDR3 is 16 amino acids. The germline V gene has CDR1 LNHDA and CDR2 SQIVND (reference sequence). The CDR3 bases are TGTGCCAGTAGTATCCGAAGCGGGACTAGCACAGATACGCAGTATTTT. Translation: CASSIRSGTSTDTQYF.

The rearrangement links TRBV14 to TRBJ1-2; tentatively, D is TRBD1 (5 bases). Germline CDR1 and CDR2: SGHDN and FVKESK. This CDR3 is 15 amino acids long. With 0 bases removed from V and 6 bases from J, the gap between germline ends came to 14 bases. The CDR3 bases are TGTGCCAGCAGCCAAGATTTGACAGCAGTGAATGGCTACACCTTC. It encodes CASSQDLTAVNGYTF.

The chain uses TRBV19 and TRBJ2-7, with D maybe TRBD1 (5 bases). The CDR3 extends over 15 amino acids. CDR1 is LNHDA, CDR2 SQIVND, per germline (reference sequence). Deletions cut 3 bases from V and 5 bases from J, with 17 bases between. DNA for the CDR3: TGTGCCAGTAGTATCGGTTGGCAGGGATCCCACGAGCAGTACTTC. It yields the protein CASSIGWQGSHEQYF.

The J gene is TRBJ1-2, the V gene TRBV7-8; TRBD1 agrees at 7 bases. V was pared by 5 bases and J by 4 bases, with 16 bases of the junction left unmatched. Germline assignment: CDR1 SGHVS and CDR2 FQNEAQ. The CDR3 is 17 residues long. DNA of the CDR3: TGTGCCAGCAGCCCCAACCCCCCGACAGGGCTCGTCTATGGCTACACCTTC. Protein product: CASSPNPPTGLVYGYTF. Full variable domain (rest looked up from reference TRBV7-8 and TRBJ1-2): GAGVSQSPRYKVAKRGQDVALRCDPISGHVSLFWYQQALGQGPEFLTYFQNEAQLDKSGLPSDRFFAERPEGSVSTLKIQRTQQEDSAVYLCASSPNPPTGLVYGYTFGSGTRLTVV.

The CDR3 DNA is TGTGCCTGGAGTCTGCCCAGGGAGGTATTGAGCACTGAAGCTTTCTTT. This gives the protein CAWSLPREVLSTEAFF. This chain joins TRBV30 and TRBJ1-1; possible D gene TRBD1, 5 bases. Trimming left V 2 bases short and J 4 bases short, with 20 bases between. Germline CDR1 is GTSNPN and CDR2 is SVGIG (reference sequence). The CDR3 is made up of 16 amino acids.

The rearrangement uses TRBV21-1 and TRBJ2-1; the DNA was not used to check the table's D call, TRBD2. TRBV21-1 is tagged as a pseudogene. This CDR3 comprises 15 residues. The CDR3 nucleotides read TGTGCCAGCAGCAGCCGGCGGGAGGACTACAATGAGCAGTTCTTC. This sequence encodes CASSSRREDYNEQFF.

This clone has a count of ten or more. The chain employs TRBV11-2 and TRBJ1-6; D gene uncertain. Trimming removed 6 bases from V and 7 bases from J, with 7 bases in between. The CDR3 contains 12 residues. Germline V gives CDR1 SGHAT, CDR2 FQNNGV. The CDR3 loop reads CASSSINSPLHF. The CDR3 coding sequence is TGTGCCAGCAGTTCAATCAATTCACCCCTCCACTTT.

The count of this clone is one. J is TRBJ2-5 and V is TRBV5-1; 7 nucleotides align to TRBD2. This CDR3 has 15 residues. Trimming cost V 3 bases and J 2 bases; bases outside gene matches: 7. Germline V gene data show CDR1 as SGHRS and CDR2 as YFSETQ. CDR3 DNA: TGCGCCAGCAGCTCTCTATGGGGGGGACAAGAGACCCAGTACTTC. It is translated as CASSSLWGGQETQYF.

J is TRBJ1-2 and V is TRBV2; D remains unclear. The CDR3 covers 15 residues. Trimming removed 4 bases at V and 0 bases at J, with 12 bases between. Germline V gives CDR1 SNHLY, CDR2 FYNNEI. Here the CDR3 reads CASSVFPGTNYGYTF. As DNA, the CDR3 is TGTGCCAGCAGTGTGTTTCCCGGGACTAACTATGGCTACACCTTC.

This clone was recorded once. The chain has TRBV11-1 and TRBJ2-5; TRBD1 aligns across 8 bases. The CDR3 has 14 amino acids. Germline values: CDR1 SGHAT, CDR2 FQDESV (reference sequence). The ends lost 9 bases at V and 4 bases at J; junction bases unmatched: 10. CDR3 amino acids: CASKTTGVTETQYF. In DNA, the CDR3 is TGTGCCAGTAAGACGACAGGGGTTACAGAGACCCAGTACTTC.

The CDR3 nucleotides read TGTGCCAGCAGTGCGACTTTCCCCCGGTCCGGGGAGCTGTTTTTT. The encoded protein is CASSATFPRSGELFF. The V call is TRBV6-6, the J call TRBJ2-2; D is undetermined. The germline V and J ends were trimmed by 5 bases and 6 bases, with 16 bases remaining between them. The germline V gene has CDR1 MNHNY and CDR2 SVGAGI (reference sequence). The CDR3 is made up of 15 amino acids.

In its sample, this clone was seen once. The CDR3 here is CASSFDRRNTEAFF. In DNA form, the CDR3 reads TGTGCCAGCAGTTTTGACAGGAGGAACACTGAAGCTTTCTTT. The chain carries TRBV27 and TRBJ1-1; D perhaps matches TRBD1 (6 bases). The germline V gene has CDR1 MNHEY and CDR2 SMNVEV (reference sequence). Trimming cost V 3 bases and J 1 base, with 9 bases left between them. This CDR3 spans 14 amino acids.

V gene TRBV10-3 combines with J gene TRBJ2-7; D is uncertain. This CDR3 is 12 amino acids long. Deletions cut 11 bases from V and 2 bases from J, with 13 bases between. Germline CDR1 reads ENHRY; CDR2 reads SYGVKD. In DNA, the CDR3 is TGTGCCTCAGGAACGTCAGCCTACGAGCAGTACTTC. It specifies CASGTSAYEQYF.

V and J are TRBV6-5 and TRBJ1-4; D is unclear. CDR3 length: 15 residues. Germline V lookup: CDR1 MNHEY, CDR2 SVGAGI. Trimming pared 2 bases from V and 0 bases from J, leaving 7 bases between. The CDR3 nucleotides read TGTGCCAGCAGTTACGATACAGCAACTAATGAAAAACTGTTTTTT. Protein: CASSYDTATNEKLFF.

The chain has TRBV5-1 and TRBJ2-1; 14 positions match TRBD2. Germline CDR1 SGHRS, CDR2 YFSETQ. J was trimmed by 6 bases and V by 4 bases; bases with no gene match: 6. This CDR3 spans 16 amino acids. CDR3 region: CASSTGTSGSGNEQFF. CDR3 sequence (DNA): TGCGCCAGCAGCACCGGGACTAGCGGGAGTGGCAATGAGCAGTTCTTC. Combining the CDR3 with reference TRBV5-1 and TRBJ2-1 gives the whole variable domain KAGVTQTPRYLIKTRGQQVTLSCSPISGHRSVSWYQQTPGQGLQFLFEYFSETQRNKGNFPGRFSGRQFSNSRSEMNVSTLELGDSALYLCASSTGTSGSGNEQFFGPGTRLTVL.

This clone appeared once. V and J are TRBV19 and TRBJ2-3, with 9 bases identical to TRBD1. Germline V gene lookup returns CDR1 LNHDA and CDR2 SQIVND (reference sequence). The CDR3 has 16 amino acids. Trimming removed 3 bases from V and 1 base from J; junction bases left unmatched: 5. CDR3 sequence (DNA): TGTGCCAGTAGTATGGTGTGGACAGGGGGCACAGATACGCAGTATTTT. Its translation is CASSMVWTGGTDTQYF.

J is TRBJ2-2 and V is TRBV23-1; 9 nucleotides align to TRBD2. TRBV23-1 is an ORF, and what it does is uncertain. The J segment lost 3 bases and the V segment lost 2 bases, leaving 4 bases of the junction unmatched. This CDR3 is 16 amino acids long. CDR3 in DNA: TGCGCCAGCAGTCAACAGCGGGGGGAGTACACCGGGGAGCTGTTTTTT. Amino acid sequence: CASSQQRGEYTGELFF.

The chain employs TRBV13 and TRBJ2-5, with D possibly TRBD1 on 7 matching bases. Germline V gives CDR1 PRHDT, CDR2 FYEKMQ (reference sequence). There are 16 residues in the CDR3. Trimming took 4 bases from V and 4 from J, leaving 19 bases between them. CDR3 in DNA: TGTGCCAGCAGCTCCAGTGCAGGGGGGTGGGTAGAGACCCAGTACTTC. It is translated as CASSSSAGGWVETQYF.

The chain links TRBV11-2 to TRBJ2-7, with 8 bases identical to TRBD1. Germline V CDR1 and CDR2: SGHAT, FQNNGV. The CDR3 extends over 15 amino acids. Losses at the gene ends were 5 bases for V and 5 bases for J; bases not matched to a gene: 11. CDR3 in DNA: TGTGCCAGCAGCGCGCGGACAGGGTACGCGGACGAGCAGTACTTC. Protein: CASSARTGYADEQYF.

The V call is TRBV5-1, the J call TRBJ1-4; D gene ambiguous. CDR3 length: 15 residues. Trimming pared 3 bases from V and 4 bases from J, leaving 13 bases between. Per the germline V gene, CDR1 is SGHRS and CDR2 is YFSETQ. The CDR3 DNA is TGCGCCAGCAGCTCCGGAGGGATCCATAATGAAAAACTGTTTTTT. As protein: CASSSGGIHNEKLFF.

J is TRBJ1-5 and V is TRBV24-1; the match to TRBD1 covers 9 bases. There are 16 residues in the CDR3. Looked up from germline, CDR1 is KGHDR and CDR2 is SFDVKD. Unmatched junction bases numbered 5, after V lost 1 base and J lost 5 bases. As DNA, the CDR3 is TGTGCCACCAGTGATTTTAGGGACAGGGAGGATCAGCCCCAGCATTTT. Translating it yields CATSDFRDREDQPQHF.

A single count supports this clone. This chain joins TRBV5-4 and TRBJ2-2; 8 bases agree with TRBD2. With 4 bases clipped from V and 2 bases from J, the junction kept 7 bases outside the gene matches. The CDR3 consists of 16 residues. Germline V gene data show CDR1 as SGHNT and CDR2 as YYREEE (reference sequence). The CDR3 nucleotides are TGTGCCAGCAGCGTTCCAACTAGCGGAAACACCGGGGAGCTGTTTTTT. This encodes CASSVPTSGNTGELFF.

The rearrangement joins TRBV5-6 to TRBJ1-3; the match to TRBD1 covers 7 bases. The CDR3 consists of 15 residues. The V and J ends lost 0 bases and 2 bases, in that order; junction bases with no gene match: 2. The germline CDR1 and CDR2 sequences are SGHDT and YYEEEE. CDR3 loop: CASSLGGQAGNTIYF. Here the CDR3 DNA reads TGTGCCAGCAGCTTGGGAGGACAGGCTGGAAACACCATATATTTT.